One TCR beta chain is described in this entry. Original processing notes: By means of reference gene primer amplification, nucleated cell counts were estimated. Clones were sequenced by immunoSEQ multiplex PCR, and TCRdb holds only the in-frame ones, with some missing. V and J calls and clone size are those listed in that table; D and trimming were worked out from the DNA. The sample records a few hundred thousand clones, 90% being singletons. The data were obtained in a study of blood T cell repertoires in COVID-19. Overall study: COVID-19 samples collected from the United States, Italy and Spain covered acute and convalescent phases.

Germline CDR1 and CDR2: SGHDT and YYEEEE. The junction had 5 bases not matched to a gene; V was cut back by 3 bases and J by 4 bases. The CDR3 spans 16 residues. Followed over time, Seattle patients had been enrolled while infection was active. This receptor was taken from a woman aged 40 to 49 with COVID-19, enrolled during active disease. Material for sequencing was peripheral blood. The J gene is TRBJ1-6, the V gene TRBV5-6; 9 bases match TRBD1. This CDR3 reads CASSWDRDSYNSPLHF. As DNA, the CDR3 is TGTGCCAGCAGCTGGGACAGGGATAGTTATAATTCACCCCTCCACTTT. Using reference TRBV5-6 and TRBJ1-6 for the parts outside the CDR3, the full variable domain is DAGVTQSPTHLIKTRGQQVTLRCSPKSGHDTVSWYQQALGQGPQFIFQYYEEEERQRGNFPDRFSGHQFPNYSSELNVNALLLGDSALYLCASSWDRDSYNSPLHFGNGTRLTVT.